This entry concerns a single T cell receptor (beta chain). With V trimmed by 9 bases and J by 0 bases, 9 bases remained unmatched. The CDR3 is 16 residues long. Germline-derived CDR1 and CDR2 are LNHDA and SQIVND (reference sequence). The sample originates from a study of T cells after yellow fever vaccination. TCRdb fed the 5' RACE reads into MiXCR, producing one record per CDR3 protein. The data contain 250,000 or so distinct CDR3 sequences, 6.9% of them seen just once; the ten biggest clones take up more than 0.8%. The sample was CD4+ T cells sorted from PBMCs, taken 15 days after the yellow fever booster vaccination. The sequence came from a young man who received the YFV17D yellow fever vaccine. The rearrangement joins TRBV19 to TRBJ2-2; 8 nucleotides agree with TRBD2. CDR3 DNA: TGTGCCAGGGCTAGCGGGTCTCCTACGAACACCGGGGAGCTGTTTTTT. It specifies CARASGSPTNTGELFF.